The sequence of this T cell receptor (beta chain) was determined in a study of blood T cell repertoires in COVID-19. On the study more broadly: Some COVID-19 samples were acute and others convalescent; all came from the United States, Italy and Spain. From T cells, B-cell-depleted T cells, or PBMCs came the material, which was cDNA or gDNA.

Per the study methods: Nucleated cell number was recorded as an estimate derived from reference gene primer amplification. Measured with immunoSEQ multiplex PCR; TCRdb has only the in-frame clones, and not every one. V, J and clone size reflect that table, while D and trimming were determined from the DNA. This repertoire shows 49,000 or so clones, over 75% found once; its top ten account for approximately 7.1%. The sequence was collected from a man aged 45-60 years with active COVID-19. The sample taken for sequencing was peripheral blood.

The CDR3 DNA reads TGTGCCATCAGTGATCTGGGAGGGGAGTACAATCAGCCCCAGCATTTT. Amino acids: CAISDLGGEYNQPQHF. The chain carries TRBV10-3 and TRBJ1-5, with D perhaps TRBD1 (5 bases). CDR3 size: 16 residues. Germline CDR1 is ENHRY and CDR2 is SYGVKD. V was cut by 3 bases and J by 3 bases, with 15 bases left in between.